Listed below are T cell receptor beta chains from one sample, sequenced in a study of blood T cell repertoires in COVID-19. Repertoires were generated with immunoSEQ multiplex PCR, while TCRdb's copy carries only in-frame clones and drops some. In the table there are some 300,000 clones, 86% of which are singletons. The sample comprised PBMCs or T cells enriched from blood (not recorded which). These receptors all come from a man between 25 and 39 years old who had recovered from COVID-19. The CDR3 runs from the conserved cysteine through the conserved F or W. The D gene is left open where the match is weak. Clone size is given for some rows only: seen once, a few or many times, or a class if the clone is expanded.

D gene | J gene | clone size | V gene | CDR3 DNA | CDR3 protein
NA | TRBJ1-1 | NA | TRBV4-1 | TGCGCCAGCAGCCAAGTGGCAGGGAACACTGAAGCTTTCTTT | CASSQVAGNTEAFF
TRBD2 | TRBJ2-2 | NA | TRBV3-1/TRBV3-2 | TGTGCCAGCTCCGGGGGACTAGCGGGGGGGTTGTACACCGGGGAGCTGTTTTTT | CASSGGLAGGLYTGELFF
NA | TRBJ1-6 | once | TRBV3-1/TRBV3-2 | TGTGCCAGCAGCCAAGATACGTGGCAGGGAAATTCACCCCTCCACTTT | CASSQDTWQGNSPLHF
TRBD2 | TRBJ2-1 | NA | TRBV19 | TGTGCCAGTAGTCACAGGGCTAGCGGGAGGGCGGATGAGCAGTTCTTC | CASSHRASGRADEQFF
NA | TRBJ2-7 | NA | TRBV5-1 | TGCGCCAGCACCGGGGGTGCCCTATACGAGCAGTACTTC | CASTGGALYEQYF
NA | TRBJ2-7 | NA | TRBV5-1 | TGCGCCAGCAGCTTCAGGGGGGAATACGAGCAGTACTTC | CASSFRGEYEQYF
TRBD1 | TRBJ1-4 | NA | TRBV5-8 | TGTGCCAGCAGCGCACCGGGACAGGGAGCAGAAAAACTGTTTTTT | CASSAPGQGAEKLFF
TRBD1 | TRBJ2-7 | NA | TRBV27 | TGTGCCAGCAGCAAGGACAGGGGGGCCTACGAGCAGTACTTC | CASSKDRGAYEQYF
TRBD1 | TRBJ1-5 | once | TRBV7-9 | TGTGCCAGCAACGCAGGGGGATGGGGTCAGCCCCAGCATTTT | CASNAGGWGQPQHF
TRBD2 | TRBJ2-1 | NA | TRBV19 | TGTGCCAGTAGTGATGGGACTAGCAATGAGCAGTTCTTC | CASSDGTSNEQFF
NA | TRBJ2-7 | NA | TRBV3-1/TRBV3-2 | TGTGCCAGCAGCCTCACCGGGGGTACCTACGAGCAGTACTTC | CASSLTGGTYEQYF
NA | TRBJ2-7 | few | TRBV9 | TGTGCCAGCAGCGGCCGGGACTACGAGCAGTACTTC | CASSGRDYEQYF
TRBD1 | TRBJ1-4 | NA | TRBV19 | TGTGCCATCGGGACAGGGGGCGTTACAACTAATGAAAAACTGTTTTTT | CAIGTGGVTTNEKLFF
NA | TRBJ1-2 | once | TRBV4-1 | TGCGCCAGCAGCCAAGGGGGGCCGAACTATGGCTACACCTTC | CASSQGGPNYGYTF
TRBD2 | TRBJ2-7 | NA | TRBV6-5 | TGTGCCAGCAGTTGGGGACTAGTAAGATCATACGAGCAGTACTTC | CASSWGLVRSYEQYF
TRBD1 | TRBJ1-5 | NA | TRBV7-6 | TGTGCCAGCAGCTTAGATGGGACAGGGCATGGAGCCCAGCATTTT | CASSLDGTGHGAQHF
NA | TRBJ1-2 | NA | TRBV11-2 | TGTGCCAGCAGCTTAGGGCCCGGCTACACCTTC | CASSLGPGYTF
NA | TRBJ2-5 | NA | TRBV29-1 | TGCAGCGTTGAAGATCCCGGACAGAGCGGGACCCAGTACTTC | CSVEDPGQSGTQYF
NA | TRBJ1-3 | NA | TRBV5-1 | TGCGCCAGCAGCTCGGCGGGACCCAGGACTGGAAACACCATATATTTT | CASSSAGPRTGNTIYF
NA | TRBJ1-6 | NA | TRBV28 | TGTGCCAGCAGCCTCTCGGGGTCGAATTCACCCCTCCACTTT | CASSLSGSNSPLHF
TRBD2 | TRBJ2-3 | NA | TRBV28 | TGTGCCAGCAGTTCCGGGGGGGGAGATACGCAGTATTTT | CASSSGGGDTQYF
NA | TRBJ1-4 | NA | TRBV5-1 | TGCGCCAGCGGTGAGGTGGTGGGTGAAAAACTGTTTTTT | CASGEVVGEKLFF
NA | TRBJ1-6 | few | TRBV29-1 | TGCAGCGTTGGAAGCCCCCAGGGTACAGAGATTTACCTCTATAATTCACCCCTCCACTTT | CSVGSPQGTEIYLYNSPLHF
TRBD1 | TRBJ2-3 | NA | TRBV27 | TGTGCCAGCAGTTCCCGGGGGACAGGGGACACAGATACGCAGTATTTT | CASSSRGTGDTDTQYF
NA | TRBJ1-4 | few | TRBV5-1 | TGCGCCAGCAGCCTACAACAGGGAACTAATGAAAAACTGTTTTTT | CASSLQQGTNEKLFF
TRBD2 | TRBJ2-3 | NA | TRBV7-8 | TGTGCCAGCAGCTCAGTAGCGGGGGGGTTTGCAGATACGCAGTATTTT | CASSSVAGGFADTQYF
TRBD2 | TRBJ2-7 | NA | TRBV5-4 | TGTGCCAGCAGGGAGGCCGGGACTAGATCTGTCTACGAGCAGTACTTC | CASREAGTRSVYEQYF
TRBD2 | TRBJ2-5 | NA | TRBV5-6 | TGTGCCAGCAGCTTGGGTTCAGGACTAGCGGGGGGACAAGAGACCCAGTACTTC | CASSLGSGLAGGQETQYF
NA | TRBJ1-2 | NA | TRBV19 | TGTGCCAGTACCTTAGAGACACAGGGACCGTATGGCTACACCTTC | CASTLETQGPYGYTF